The T cell receptor beta chain described here comes from a study of T cell responses to AZD1222 COVID-19 vaccine. General study results and limits: Baseline seropositivity characterized only six AZD1222 recipients.

V lost 5 bases, J lost 7 bases, and 7 bases stayed unmatched. Germline V gene sequence: CDR1 SGHVS, CDR2 FQNEAQ. This CDR3 is built from 14 residues. With regard to this clone: Its antigen is currently unknown.

Sequenced by immunoSEQ multiplex PCR; TCRdb stores in-frame clones only, minus some. The table records fewer than 200,000 clones, around 93% of them present only once. The sequence came from an adult in good health. The gene calls are TRBV7-8 and TRBJ1-5; 8 nucleotides align to TRBD1. Specimen: peripheral blood, collected on day 0 of AZD1222 vaccination. The CDR3 sequence: CASSLDRAGQPQHF. The CDR3 coding sequence is TGTGCCAGCAGCCTGGACAGGGCTGGACAGCCCCAGCATTTT.